The rows below give T cell receptor beta chains drawn from one sample of a study of cytomegalovirus exposure and HLA in healthy donors. Clones were read by immunoSEQ multiplex PCR, and TCRdb kept only the in-frame ones, dropping some. Its listing shows just over 200,000 clones. Sequencing input: PBMCs. These receptors all come from a girl aged 2-9 years in good health and CMV-seropositive. The CDR3 runs from the conserved cysteine through the conserved F or W. The D gene is left open where the match is weak.

>TRBV15|TRBJ2-3|NA
CATSGAWGVNTDTQYF
TGTGCCACCAGCGGAGCCTGGGGGGTCAACACAGATACGCAGTATTTT
>TRBV11-2|TRBJ2-7|NA
CASSLDGGVGYEQYF
TGTGCCAGCAGCTTAGACGGCGGGGTCGGCTACGAGCAGTACTTC
>TRBV14|TRBJ2-7|TRBD1
CASSQVSDRGFYEQYF
TGTGCCAGCAGCCAAGTCTCGGACAGGGGATTCTACGAGCAGTACTTC
>TRBV2|TRBJ2-7|TRBD2
CASSASGLAYEQYF
TGTGCCAGCAGTGCTTCCGGACTAGCGTACGAGCAGTACTTC
>TRBV11-2|TRBJ1-3|NA
CASSLGTSGNTIYF
TGTGCCAGCAGCCTCGGGACATCAGGAAACACCATATATTTT
>TRBV5-5|TRBJ2-1|TRBD2
CASSIPPGLAGGGNEQFF
TGTGCCAGCAGCATTCCCCCAGGACTAGCGGGAGGGGGGAATGAGCAGTTCTTC
>TRBV19|TRBJ2-5|NA
CASSIGLQETQYF
TGTGCCAGTAGTATTGGACTCCAAGAGACCCAGTACTTC
>TRBV11-2|TRBJ2-5|NA
CASSLEEGAGETQYF
TGTGCCAGCAGCTTAGAGGAGGGGGCGGGAGAGACCCAGTACTTC
>TRBV5-4|TRBJ2-1|NA
CATQDSPPNNEQFF
TGTGCCACCCAGGACAGCCCCCCGAACAATGAGCAGTTCTTC
>TRBV5-1|TRBJ1-1|TRBD1
CASSSHRGENTEAFF
TGCGCCAGCAGCTCCCACAGGGGCGAGAACACTGAAGCTTTCTTT
>TRBV5-6|TRBJ2-1|TRBD2
CASSLSGTRYSDEQFF
TGTGCCAGCAGTCTTAGCGGGACACGCTATTCGGATGAGCAGTTCTTC
>TRBV2|TRBJ2-2|TRBD2
CASSGALAGTGELFF
TGTGCCAGCAGTGGAGCCCTAGCGGGAACCGGGGAGCTGTTTTTT
>TRBV29-1|TRBJ2-3|NA
CSVEGGTDTQYF
TGCAGCGTGGAGGGCGGGACAGATACGCAGTATTTT
>TRBV7-2|TRBJ1-5|TRBD1
CASSFGDRWEQPQHF
TGTGCCAGCAGCTTTGGGGACAGGTGGGAACAGCCCCAGCATTTT
>TRBV5-1|TRBJ2-2|NA
CASFSGKNTGELFF
TGCGCCAGCTTCTCCGGGAAGAACACCGGGGAGCTGTTTTTT
>TRBV29-1|TRBJ2-7|TRBD2
CSTSGRGEQYF
TGCAGCACTAGCGGGAGGGGCGAGCAGTACTTC
>TRBV10-3|TRBJ2-1|TRBD2
CAISNPSGRRDNEQFF
TGTGCCATCAGTAATCCTAGCGGGAGGCGGGACAATGAGCAGTTCTTC
>TRBV18|TRBJ2-5|NA
CASVLSGVQETQYF
TGTGCCAGCGTCCTTTCGGGGGTCCAAGAGACCCAGTACTTC
>TRBV5-1|TRBJ2-3|TRBD2
CASRRETSTDTQYF
TGCGCCAGCAGGCGGGAGACTAGCACAGATACGCAGTATTTT
>TRBV5-4|TRBJ2-3|NA
CASSFRRERNTDTQYF
TGTGCCAGCAGCTTTAGACGGGAGCGGAACACAGATACGCAGTATTTT
>TRBV4-2|TRBJ2-5|TRBD2
CASSQEGSLAEETQYF
TGTGCCAGCAGCCAAGAAGGTAGTCTAGCGGAAGAGACCCAGTACTTC
>TRBV7-2|TRBJ1-1|NA
CASSLIGTRLMNTEAFF
TGTGCCAGCAGCTTAATTGGGACAAGGCTCATGAACACTGAAGCTTTCTTT
>TRBV27|TRBJ1-1|TRBD1
CASSSSGGRSEAFF
TGTGCCAGCAGTTCCTCAGGGGGAAGGTCTGAAGCTTTCTTT
>TRBV28|TRBJ1-1|NA
CASSYRMNTEAFF
TGTGCCAGCAGTTACAGGATGAACACTGAAGCTTTCTTT
>TRBV2|TRBJ1-4|NA
CASSPQGLNEKLFF
TGTGCCAGCAGCCCACAGGGCTTAAATGAAAAACTGTTTTTT
>TRBV29-1|TRBJ1-5|NA
CSVVPGNSNQPQHF
TGCAGCGTTGTTCCGGGGAATAGCAATCAGCCCCAGCATTTT
>TRBV27|TRBJ2-2|TRBD2
CASSSPGTSVPTGELFF
TGTGCCAGCAGTTCTCCCGGGACTAGCGTACCCACCGGGGAGCTGTTTTTT
>TRBV19|TRBJ2-3|NA
CASRQGLLTSTDTQYF
TGTGCCAGTCGTCAGGGGTTGCTAACTAGCACAGATACGCAGTATTTT
>TRBV4-1|TRBJ2-3|NA
CASSRGTLRFGTDTQYF
TGCGCCAGCAGCCGAGGGACTTTGAGATTCGGGACAGATACGCAGTATTTT
>TRBV5-1|TRBJ1-5|NA
CASSLEGFPNQPQHF
TGCGCCAGCAGCTTGGAGGGGTTCCCTAATCAGCCCCAGCATTTT